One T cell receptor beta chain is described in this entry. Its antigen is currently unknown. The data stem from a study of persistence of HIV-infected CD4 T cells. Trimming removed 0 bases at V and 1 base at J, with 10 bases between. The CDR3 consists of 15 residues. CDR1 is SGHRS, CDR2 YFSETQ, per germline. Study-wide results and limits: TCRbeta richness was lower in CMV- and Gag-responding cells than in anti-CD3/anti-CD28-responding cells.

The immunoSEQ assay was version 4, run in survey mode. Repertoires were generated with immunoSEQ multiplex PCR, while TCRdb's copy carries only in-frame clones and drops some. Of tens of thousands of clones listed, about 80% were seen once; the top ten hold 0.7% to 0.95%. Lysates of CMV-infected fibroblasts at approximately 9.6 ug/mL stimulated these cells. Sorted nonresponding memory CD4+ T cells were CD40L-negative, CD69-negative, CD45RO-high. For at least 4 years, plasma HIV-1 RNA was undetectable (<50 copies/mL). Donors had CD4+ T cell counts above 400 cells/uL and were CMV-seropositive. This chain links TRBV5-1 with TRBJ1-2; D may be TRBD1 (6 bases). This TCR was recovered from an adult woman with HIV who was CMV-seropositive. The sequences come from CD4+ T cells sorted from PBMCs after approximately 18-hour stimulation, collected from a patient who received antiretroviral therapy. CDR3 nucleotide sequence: TGCGCCAGCAGCTTGGACAGGGTGAATAACTATGGCTACACCTTC. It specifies CASSLDRVNNYGYTF.